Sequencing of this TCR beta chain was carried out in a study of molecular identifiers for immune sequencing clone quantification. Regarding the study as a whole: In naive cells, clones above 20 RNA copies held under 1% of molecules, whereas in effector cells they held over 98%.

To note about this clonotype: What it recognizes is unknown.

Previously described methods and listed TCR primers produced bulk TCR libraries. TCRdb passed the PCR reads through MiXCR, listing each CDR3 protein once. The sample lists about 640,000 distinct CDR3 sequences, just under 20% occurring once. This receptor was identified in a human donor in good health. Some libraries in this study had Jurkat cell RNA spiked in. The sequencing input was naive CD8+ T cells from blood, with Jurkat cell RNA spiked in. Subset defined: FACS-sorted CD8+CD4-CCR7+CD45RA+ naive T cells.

The CDR3 coding sequence is TGCGCCAGCAGCCAAGATCAGACAGTATCAAATGGCTACACCTTC. Encoded protein: CASSQDQTVSNGYTF. This chain joins TRBV4-3 and TRBJ1-2; a weak D match, TRBD1 (5 bases). Germline values: CDR1 LGHNA, CDR2 YSLEER. V lost 0 bases and J lost 6, with 14 bases in between. The CDR3 is 15 residues long.